This T cell receptor beta chain derives from a study of PD-1 blockade in classical Hodgkin lymphoma. TCRdb's copy holds only in-frame clones and misses some; the assay was immunoSEQ multiplex PCR. The sample has 30,000 to 35,000 clones, around 90% seen once. This clone occurred once. Every patient relapsed after autologous stem cell transplantation, and brentuximab vedotin exposure varied. Thawed PBMCs were the source of CD4+ T cells, purified by magnetic negative selection. Classifying best responses yielded complete response, partial response or progressive disease. This specimen was CD4+ T cells from blood, taken at baseline. This clonotype was obtained from a human donor with classical Hodgkin lymphoma.

For the CDR3, the DNA is TGTGCCAGCGGTTGGCTAGCGGAAGAGACCCAGTACTTC. Its translation is CASGWLAEETQYF. The V call is TRBV5-4, the J call TRBJ2-5, with 7 bases matching TRBD2. The J segment lost 3 bases and the V segment lost 7 bases, leaving 6 bases of the junction unmatched. CDR1 and CDR2 (germline): SGHNT, YYREEE (reference sequence). The CDR3 has 13 residues.